This T cell receptor beta chain was recorded in a study of vaccination and CD4 T cells after COVID-19. Sequence data for DNA of cultured CD4+ T cells were generated by the Oncomine TCR Beta short-read assay. TCRdb reprocessed the PCR reads with MiXCR, giving one entry per CDR3 protein. The data contain roughly 15,000 distinct CDR3 sequences, 40% to 50% of them singletons. V lost 4 bases and J 7 bases, leaving 8 bases between the germline ends. This CDR3 spans 12 amino acids. Germline V CDR1 and CDR2: MDHEN, SYDVKM. Treatment defined: approximately nine-day PBMC culture with coronavirus spike peptide pools or control peptides (ViraFEST assay). ViraFEST enlarged antigen-specific T cell populations with peptide pools and afterwards sequenced TCRs. This clonotype was counted only a few times. The antigen remains undetermined.

This receptor was obtained from a human donor with COVID-19. Sequencing used cultured CD4+ T cells from blood, obtained after SARS-CoV-2 vaccination. The J gene is TRBJ1-5, the V gene TRBV28; TRBD1 is a possible D gene (6 bases). CDR3 in DNA: TGTGCCAGCAGTTCAGGGGTGCAGCCCCAGCATTTT. Translating gives CASSSGVQPQHF.